Following are 21 T cell receptor beta chains from one sample sequenced in a study of T cell repertoires in ileal Crohn's disease. Time point defined: neoterminal ileum biopsy at postoperative endoscopy, about 6 months after surgery. The protocol was immunoSEQ multiplex PCR, while the TCRdb copy is restricted to in-frame clones and leaves out a portion. Among 13,000 or so clones listed, around 80% were seen once. The sequenced sample consisted of ileal tissue. Receptors were obtained from an adult with Crohn's disease.

The chain carries TRBV9 and TRBJ1-3; maybe TRBD1 (5 bases). CDR1 and CDR2 (germline): SGDLS, YYNGEE. CDR3 size: 16 residues. V shed 4 bases and J shed 8 bases, with 22 bases lying between them. CDR3 nucleotides: TGTGCCAGCAGCCCGTGGGACTTTCTTGGAGGTTACACCATATATTTT. This gives the protein CASSPWDFLGGYTIYF. The variable domain in full, completed from reference TRBV9 and TRBJ1-3, reads DSGVTQTPKHLITATGQRVTLRCSPRSGDLSVYWYQQSLDQGLQFLIQYYNGEERAKGNILERFSAQQFPDLHSELNLSSLELGDSALYFCASSPWDFLGGYTIYFGEGSWLTVV.

The CDR3 loop is CASSPWTATYEQYF. CDR3 nucleotides: TGTGCCAGCAGTCCGTGGACAGCGACCTACGAGCAGTACTTC. J is TRBJ2-7 and V is TRBV27, with D possibly TRBD1 on 6 matching bases. With 5 bases removed from V and 2 bases from J, the gap between germline ends came to 13 bases. Germline values: CDR1 MNHEY, CDR2 SMNVEV (reference sequence). The CDR3 sequence is 14 residues long.

The CDR3 loop reads CASTPGGRGYTQYF. DNA for the CDR3: TGTGCCAGCACCCCCGGCGGGAGGGGGTATACGCAGTATTTT. This chain joins TRBV9 and TRBJ2-3, with 9 bases that match TRBD2. The trim removed 6 bases at V and 7 bases at J, leaving 9 bases unmatched. The germline V gene encodes CDR1 SGDLS and CDR2 YYNGEE. The CDR3 contains 14 residues.

This rearrangement joins TRBV21-1 to TRBJ1-6. TRBV21-1 is a recognized pseudogene. CDR3 size: 14 residues. CDR3 amino acids: CASSKDGGSSPLHF. The CDR3 nucleotides read TGTGCCAGCAGCAAAGACGGGGGTAGTTCACCCCTCCACTTT.

This clone was recorded a few times. The genes are TRBV2 and TRBJ2-7; TRBD1 is a possible D gene (5 bases). The germline V gene has CDR1 SNHLY and CDR2 FYNNEI. CDR3 length: 12 amino acids. Deletions cut 7 bases from V and 5 bases from J, with 12 bases between. CDR3 protein: CASNSGFHEQYF. The DNA for the CDR3 is TGTGCCAGCAATTCAGGGTTCCACGAGCAGTACTTC.

J is TRBJ2-5 and V is TRBV5-4; D is ambiguous. Germline CDR1 SGHNT, CDR2 YYREEE (reference sequence). The CDR3 length is 13 residues. The germline V and J ends were trimmed by 6 bases and 1 base, with 10 bases remaining between them. CDR3 amino acids: CASNNSSQETQYF. DNA for the CDR3: TGTGCCAGCAACAACAGTAGCCAAGAGACCCAGTACTTC.

This chain links TRBV9 with TRBJ1-1; no firm D call. From germline, CDR1 is SGDLS and CDR2 YYNGEE. V lost 0 bases to trimming and J lost 3 bases, with 12 bases between them. This CDR3 contains 15 residues. The CDR3 DNA follows: TGTGCCAGCAGCGTAGGAGCCACGAGGGACACTGAAGCTTTCTTT. This translates into CASSVGATRDTEAFF.

This rearrangement joins TRBV5-1 to TRBJ2-3, with D perhaps matching TRBD2 (6 bases). The V end lost 2 bases, the J end lost 3 bases, and 10 bases lay between the germline ends. CDR1 is SGHRS, CDR2 YFSETQ, per germline. This CDR3 is 14 amino acids long. The CDR3 DNA follows: TGCGCCAGCAGCTTATCGGCGGGGACAGATACGCAGTATTTT. It yields the protein CASSLSAGTDTQYF. Filled out from reference TRBV5-1 and TRBJ2-3, the complete variable domain reads KAGVTQTPRYLIKTRGQQVTLSCSPISGHRSVSWYQQTPGQGLQFLFEYFSETQRNKGNFPGRFSGRQFSNSRSEMNVSTLELGDSALYLCASSLSAGTDTQYFGPGTRLTVL.

The genes are TRBV30 and TRBJ1-3; tentative D call: TRBD1 (5 bases). Germline V gives CDR1 GTSNPN, CDR2 SVGIG (reference sequence). V dropped 1 base and J dropped 3 bases, with 10 bases sitting between them. This CDR3 has 14 amino acids. The CDR3 is CAWSGTRVGNTIYF. DNA of the CDR3: TGTGCCTGGAGTGGGACAAGGGTTGGAAACACCATATATTTT.

V gene TRBV11-1 combines with J gene TRBJ2-2, with a weak D call TRBD1 (7 bases). Trimming cost V 5 bases and J 13 bases, with 20 bases left between them. CDR3 length: 14 residues. Germline V gene data show CDR1 as SGHAT and CDR2 as FQDESV (reference sequence). CDR3 sequence: CASSPKRQGGGLFF. As DNA, the CDR3 is TGTGCCAGCAGCCCTAAAAGACAGGGAGGCGGGCTGTTTTTT.

This clone was detected only once. CDR3 DNA: TGTGCCAGCAGTGCGGGGAAGGGCAATCAGCCCCAGCATTTT. It translates to CASSAGKGNQPQHF. This chain joins TRBV6-1 and TRBJ1-5; D gene uncertain. The CDR3 has 14 residues. The germline V gene has CDR1 MNHNS and CDR2 SASEGT. Trimming stripped 4 bases from V and 2 bases from J, with 9 bases between.

J is TRBJ1-5 and V is TRBV6-1; 7 bases fit TRBD1. Germline CDR1 and CDR2: MNHNS and SASEGT. With V trimmed by 5 bases and J by 5 bases, 9 bases remained unmatched. There are 15 residues in the CDR3. CDR3 protein: CASSSWGQTYQPQHF. For the CDR3, the DNA is TGTGCCAGCAGTTCCTGGGGACAGACCTATCAGCCCCAGCATTTT.

The CDR3: CSVGGTEIGNTIYF. The CDR3 DNA sequence: TGCAGCGTCGGCGGGACAGAGATAGGAAACACCATATATTTT. The rearrangement joins TRBV29-1 to TRBJ1-3; 7 nucleotides align to TRBD1. The CDR3 extends over 14 amino acids. The germline V gene encodes CDR1 SQVTM and CDR2 ANQGSEA. Trimming took 6 bases from V and 4 from J; bases not matched to a gene: 9. Drawing the rest from reference TRBV29-1 and TRBJ1-3, the complete variable domain is SAVISQKPSRDICQRGTSLTIQCQVDSQVTMMFWYRQQPGQSLTLIATANQGSEATYESGFVIDKFPISRPNLTFSTLTVSNMSPEDSSIYLCSVGGTEIGNTIYFGEGSWLTVV.

The chain uses TRBV2 and TRBJ2-5; D might be TRBD2 (6 bases). Deletions cut 4 bases from V and 1 base from J, with 7 bases between. This CDR3 spans 13 amino acids. CDR1 and CDR2 (germline): SNHLY, FYNNEI. CDR3 coding DNA: TGTGCCAGCAGTGTAGCGGCCCAAGAGACCCAGTACTTC. Its protein product is CASSVAAQETQYF.

This rearrangement joins TRBV14 to TRBJ1-4; D is uncertain. V shed 5 bases and J shed 3 bases, with 13 bases lying between them. Germline values: CDR1 SGHDN, CDR2 FVKESK. This CDR3 comprises 15 residues. The CDR3 spells CASSSTGLANEKLFF. The CDR3 nucleotides are TGTGCCAGCAGCTCTACGGGTTTGGCTAATGAAAAACTGTTTTTT.

V usage is TRBV6-5 and J usage is TRBJ2-7; TRBD1 matches at 8 bases. The CDR3 totals 15 residues. Trimming took 6 bases from V and 4 from J; bases not matched to a gene: 11. Germline CDR1 MNHEY, CDR2 SVGAGI. The CDR3 nucleotides read TGTGCCAGCAGGGATGCCGGGACAGGAAAATACGAGCAGTACTTC. Its protein is CASRDAGTGKYEQYF.

The V and J genes are TRBV7-6 and TRBJ2-7; 7 bases map to TRBD1. Trimming took 3 bases from V and 2 from J; bases not matched to a gene: 4. The CDR3 sequence is 14 residues long. Germline CDR1 SGHVS, CDR2 FNYEAQ. CDR3 DNA: TGTGCCAGCAGCTTCGGGGACAGAGCCTACGAGCAGTACTTC. Protein sequence: CASSFGDRAYEQYF.

The chain couples TRBV19 to TRBJ1-5; 10 bases line up with TRBD1. The V and J ends lost 6 bases and 2 bases, in that order; junction bases with no gene match: 4. This CDR3 has 15 residues. The germline CDR1 and CDR2 sequences are LNHDA and SQIVND (reference sequence). The CDR3 sequence: CASSPGTGGNQPQHF. In DNA form, the CDR3 reads TGTGCCAGTAGCCCCGGGACAGGGGGCAATCAGCCCCAGCATTTT.

The genes are TRBV19 and TRBJ2-7; D gene unclear. With 4 bases removed from V and 7 bases from J, the gap between germline ends came to 14 bases. Germline CDR1 LNHDA, CDR2 SQIVND (reference sequence). This CDR3 region has 13 residues. CDR3 loop: CASSRDRFGEQYF. The CDR3 DNA reads as TGTGCCAGTAGTAGAGACCGATTCGGGGAGCAGTACTTC.

The rearrangement links TRBV5-1 to TRBJ2-7; 9 bases are shared with TRBD2. From germline, CDR1 is SGHRS and CDR2 YFSETQ. Unmatched junction bases numbered 1, after V lost 0 bases and J lost 0 bases. The CDR3 loop spans 15 amino acids. CDR3: CASSLGAGGSYEQYF. The CDR3 DNA is TGCGCCAGCAGCTTGGGAGCGGGAGGCTCCTACGAGCAGTACTTC.

The chain couples TRBV7-9 to TRBJ1-6; D is unclear. The germline V gene has CDR1 SEHNR and CDR2 FQNEAQ (reference sequence). V shed 4 bases and J shed 0 bases, with 7 bases lying between them. The CDR3 runs to 15 residues. CDR3 in DNA: TGTGCCAGCAGCTCAGACACCTCCTATAATTCACCCCTCCACTTT. Encoded protein: CASSSDTSYNSPLHF.